These 29 T cell receptor beta chains were all obtained from the same sample, sequenced in a study of TIL therapy for anti-PD-1-resistant metastatic lung cancer. As to time point: pre-treatment sample, taken before nivolumab and TIL therapy. Pleural nodules or supraclavicular lymph nodes made up most of the excised metastases sampled. Sequencing used immunoSEQ v3. This table comes from immunoSEQ multiplex PCR, and its TCRdb copy is limited to in-frame clones, with some not included. This sample carries 45,000 to 60,000 clones, about three quarters of them seen once, and the ten largest clones take roughly 6%. This sample comprised tumor tissue, obtained at baseline. These receptors were obtained from a person aged 25 to 85 with non-small cell lung cancer.

This clone has only a few counts. The chain uses TRBV6-4 and TRBJ1-5, with TRBD1 matching over 7 bases. The CDR3 extends over 16 amino acids. Germline CDR1 reads MRHNA; CDR2 reads SNTAGT. With 4 bases clipped from V and 1 base from J, the junction kept 7 bases outside the gene matches. The CDR3 sequence: CASSVHRGGSNQPQHF. The CDR3 DNA reads as TGTGCCAGCAGTGTCCACAGGGGTGGAAGCAATCAGCCCCAGCATTTT.

CDR3 in amino acids: CASSGGGNEQFF. For the CDR3, the DNA is TGTGCCAGCAGTGGAGGGGGAAATGAGCAGTTCTTC. The chain couples TRBV2 to TRBJ2-1; possible D gene TRBD1, 6 bases. The CDR3 is 12 amino acids. Looked up from germline, CDR1 is SNHLY and CDR2 is FYNNEI. V was shortened by 4 bases and J by 7 bases, with 8 bases between the two germline ends.

Points on this clone: Relative to the germline gene, one junction end is altered; a read error may explain this. The chain employs TRBV11-2 and TRBJ2-5, with TRBD2 matching over 7 bases. Germline CDR1 and CDR2: SGHAT and FQNNGV. The CDR3 totals 17 residues. The DNA of the CDR3 is TGTGCCAGCAGCCCGAGGGTGCGGGGGATACCCCAACAGACCCAGTACTTC. Translating it yields CASSPRVRGIPQQTQYF.

This clone was detected only a few times. This sequence joins TRBV19 and TRBJ2-6; either TRBD1 or TRBD2 may fit D (5 bases each). V lost 11 bases to trimming and J lost 5 bases, with 22 bases between them. Germline CDR1 reads LNHDA; CDR2 reads SQIVND (reference sequence). The CDR3 is made up of 16 amino acids. CDR3 in DNA: TGTGCCGTCATGGGACGGACCACTAGGAGGGCCAACGTCCTGACTTTC. It specifies CAVMGRTTRRANVLTF. Variable domain in full (rest from reference TRBV19 and TRBJ2-6): DGGITQSPKYLFRKEGQNVTLSCEQNLNHDAMYWYRQDPGQGLRLIYYSQIVNDFQKGDIAEGYSVSREKKESFPLTVTSAQKNPTAFYLCAVMGRTTRRANVLTFGAGSRLTVL.

The genes are TRBV6-1 and TRBJ1-5; a possible D gene is TRBD1 (5 bases). This CDR3 region has 13 residues. CDR1 and CDR2 from the germline V gene are MNHNS and SASEGT. Trimming took off 7 bases at V and 3 bases at J, with 10 bases between the two ends. CDR3 protein: CASMTRDNQPQHF. DNA of the CDR3: TGTGCCAGCATGACCAGGGACAATCAGCCCCAGCATTTT.

The chain carries TRBV11-2 and TRBJ2-5; the match to TRBD2 covers 8 bases. This CDR3 has 14 amino acids. CDR1 SGHAT and CDR2 FQNNGV come from the germline V gene. The V and J ends lost 3 bases and 5 bases, in that order; junction bases with no gene match: 5. The DNA for the CDR3 is TGTGCCAGCAGCTTTTTCGGGGGGGACGAGACCCAGTACTTC. Protein sequence: CASSFFGGDETQYF.

The chain is built from TRBV19 and TRBJ2-3, with D possibly TRBD2 on 6 matching bases. The CDR3 covers 16 residues. In germline, CDR1 is LNHDA, CDR2 SQIVND (reference sequence). Trimming took 2 bases from V and 7 from J, leaving 19 bases between them. In nucleotides, the CDR3 is TGTGCCAGTAGTATATGGCGGGGAGAGGGATCAAATACGCAGTATTTT. Its translation: CASSIWRGEGSNTQYF.

CDR3 protein: CASSSQGNTGELFF. DNA of the CDR3: TGTGCCAGCAGCTCGCAGGGTAACACCGGGGAGCTGTTTTTT. This sequence joins TRBV11-2 and TRBJ2-2; a possible D gene is TRBD1 (5 bases). This CDR3 region has 14 residues. Looked up from germline, CDR1 is SGHAT and CDR2 is FQNNGV. The V end was cut by 4 bases, the J end by 2 bases, with 8 bases between.

The V call is TRBV10-2, the J call TRBJ2-2; D is uncertain. Trimming pared 6 bases from V and 7 bases from J, leaving 12 bases between. Germline CDR1 is WSHSY and CDR2 is SAAADI. The CDR3 runs to 13 residues. CDR3 amino acids: CASRKGILGELFF. The CDR3 DNA is TGCGCCAGCAGAAAGGGCATCCTCGGGGAGCTGTTTTTT.

This chain connects TRBV14 to TRBJ1-2, with 7 nucleotides matching TRBD1. After removal of 9 bases from V and 4 bases from J, the junction contained 23 bases not matched to a gene. The CDR3 contains 18 residues. Per germline, CDR1 SGHDN and CDR2 FVKESK. CDR3 nucleotide sequence: TGTGCCAGGGGACCCACCGGGACAGCTTCTCGGGTTTGCTATGGCTACACCTTC. Amino acids: CARGPTGTASRVCYGYTF.

The rearrangement joins TRBV4-1 to TRBJ1-4; 10 bases agree with TRBD1. V lost 3 bases to trimming and J lost 6 bases; unmatched junction nucleotides: 13. The CDR3 contains 18 residues. Per the germline V gene, CDR1 is MGHRA and CDR2 is YSYEKL. The CDR3 DNA follows: TGCGCCAGCAGCCACGCCTTGGGACAGGGGTTGTATCATGAAAAACTGTTTTTT. Protein product: CASSHALGQGLYHEKLFF.

The chain has TRBV6-1 and TRBJ1-5, with 9 nucleotides matching TRBD1. Trimming removed 2 bases from V and 2 bases from J; junction bases left unmatched: 4. Germline values: CDR1 MNHNS, CDR2 SASEGT. CDR3 length equals 16 residues. The CDR3 DNA is TGTGCCAGCAGTGAACACAGGGGGCGCGGCAATCAGCCCCAGCATTTT. This translates into CASSEHRGRGNQPQHF.

This clone has just one count. V and J are TRBV6-5 and TRBJ1-2; no definite D call. Germline loops: CDR1 MNHEY, CDR2 SVGAGI. Trimming pared 9 bases from V and 1 base from J, leaving 0 bases between. CDR3 length: 9 residues. CDR3 DNA: TGTGCCAGTAACTATGGCTACACCTTC. The encoded protein is CASNYGYTF.

The chain employs TRBV19 and TRBJ1-5; 8 nucleotides match TRBD1. This CDR3 spans 14 amino acids. V lost 6 bases, J lost 7 bases, and 8 bases stayed unmatched. CDR1 and CDR2 from the germline V gene are LNHDA and SQIVND (reference sequence). Here the CDR3 DNA reads TGTGCCAGTAGGACCCGGACAGGGCAGCAGCCCCAGCATTTT. Protein: CASRTRTGQQPQHF.

V gene TRBV30 combines with J gene TRBJ2-7; TRBD2 is a possible D gene (6 bases). The CDR3 totals 15 residues. CDR1 is GTSNPN and CDR2 is SVGIG in the germline V gene (reference sequence). Trimming left V 3 bases short and J 3 bases short, with 18 bases between. DNA of the CDR3: TGTGCCTGGAGCGCGAGGGCTAGCGTGATCTACGAGCAGTACTTC. It translates to CAWSARASVIYEQYF.

V gene TRBV5-5 combines with J gene TRBJ1-2; TRBD1 aligns across 10 bases. The CDR3 loop spans 14 amino acids. The junction had 5 bases not matched to a gene; V was cut back by 2 bases and J by 7 bases. CDR1 and CDR2 (germline): SGHKS, YYEKEE (reference sequence). For the CDR3, the DNA is TGTGCCAGCAGCTTCAGGGACAGGGGAGGTGGCTACACCTTC. It codes for CASSFRDRGGGYTF.

The CDR3 nucleotides read TGTGCCAGCAGCCAAGATAACAGGGGGCCCCAGCATTTT. Protein: CASSQDNRGPQHF. The rearrangement uses TRBV4-2 and TRBJ1-5; 7 nucleotides align to TRBD1. Germline CDR1 reads LGHNA; CDR2 reads YNFKEQ. CDR3 length: 13 amino acids. V trimming: 0 bases; J trimming: 9 bases; junction bases outside the gene matches: 2.

The chain uses TRBV2 and TRBJ2-1; weak D call: TRBD1 (6 bases). The CDR3 is 16 residues long. Germline CDR1 and CDR2: SNHLY and FYNNEI. The V end lost 6 bases, the J end lost 1 base, and 16 bases lay between the germline ends. Here the CDR3 reads CASRAHQGISYNEQFF. In DNA form, the CDR3 reads TGTGCCAGCAGGGCACACCAGGGGATTTCCTACAATGAGCAGTTCTTC. Variable domain in full (rest from reference TRBV2 and TRBJ2-1): EPEVTQTPSHQVTQMGQEVILRCVPISNHLYFYWYRQILGQKVEFLVSFYNNEISEKSEIFDDQFSVERPDGSNFTLKIRSTKLEDSAMYFCASRAHQGISYNEQFFGPGTRLTVL.

V and J are TRBV6-4 and TRBJ2-2; D remains ambiguous. V lost 8 bases to trimming and J lost 0 bases, with 7 bases between them. Germline V gene sequence: CDR1 MRHNA, CDR2 SNTAGT. The CDR3 runs to 13 residues. The CDR3 coding sequence is TGTGCCAGCCGAACAGCGAACACCGGGGAGCTGTTTTTT. Amino acids: CASRTANTGELFF.

The DNA of the CDR3 is TGCGCCAGCAGCCCGGCCGGGCCCTGGGGGTTCTTC. It is translated as CASSPAGPWGFF. V is TRBV5-1 and J is TRBJ2-1; D remains ambiguous. V was cut by 4 bases and J by 15 bases, with 17 bases left in between. Germline CDR1 SGHRS, CDR2 YFSETQ. This CDR3 has 12 amino acids. Complete variable domain (other parts from reference TRBV5-1 and TRBJ2-1): KAGVTQTPRYLIKTRGQQVTLSCSPISGHRSVSWYQQTPGQGLQFLFEYFSETQRNKGNFPGRFSGRQFSNSRSEMNVSTLELGDSALYLCASSPAGPWGFFGPGTRLTVL.

This rearrangement joins TRBV28 to TRBJ1-2; a weak D match, TRBD1 (5 bases). The CDR3 contains 13 residues. Trimming shortened V by 4 bases and J by 5 bases, and 11 bases separated the two germline ends. Germline CDR1 is MDHEN and CDR2 is SYDVKM. The DNA of the CDR3 is TGTGCCAGCAGTTCGACGGGGCGTTATGGCTACACCTTC. Residues: CASSSTGRYGYTF.

The V gene is TRBV28, the J gene TRBJ1-5, with D unresolved. Per germline, CDR1 MDHEN and CDR2 SYDVKM. V was trimmed by 7 bases and J by 6 bases, leaving 10 bases between them. The CDR3 covers 12 residues. CDR3 sequence: CASTSGSQPQHF. The CDR3 DNA follows: TGTGCCAGCACATCGGGGAGTCAGCCCCAGCATTTT.

In its sample, this clone was seen once. The rearrangement links TRBV6-1 to TRBJ2-5; D not certain. The CDR3 is 12 residues long. Per the germline V gene, CDR1 is MNHNS and CDR2 is SASEGT. V was shortened by 1 base and J by 5 bases, with 5 bases between the two germline ends. This CDR3 reads CASSEVRETQYF. The DNA of the CDR3 is TGTGCCAGCAGTGAAGTGAGGGAGACCCAGTACTTC.

The chain joins TRBV10-3 to TRBJ2-3; 8 positions agree with TRBD2. V dropped 8 bases and J dropped 6; count of bases not matched to a gene: 10. The germline CDR1 and CDR2 sequences are ENHRY and SYGVKD. The length of the CDR3 is 14 residues. The CDR3: CAIQKAGAADTQYF. For the CDR3, the DNA is TGTGCCATCCAAAAAGCGGGGGCGGCGGATACGCAGTATTTT.

This chain connects TRBV2 to TRBJ2-7; perhaps D is TRBD1 or TRBD2 (6 bases each). CDR1 is SNHLY, CDR2 FYNNEI, per germline. The length of the CDR3 is 13 residues. V lost 10 bases and J 4 bases, leaving 17 bases between the germline ends. The CDR3 bases are TGTGCCACCGGGGGCAGAGAACCTTACGAGCAGTACTTC. Translation: CATGGREPYEQYF. The entire variable domain, with the rest obtained from reference TRBV2 and TRBJ2-7, is as follows: EPEVTQTPSHQVTQMGQEVILRCVPISNHLYFYWYRQILGQKVEFLVSFYNNEISEKSEIFDDQFSVERPDGSNFTLKIRSTKLEDSAMYFCATGGREPYEQYFGPGTRLTVT.

This clone came up a few times. The chain is built from TRBV4-1 and TRBJ1-5; TRBD1 matches 8 bases. V lost 3 bases and J lost 4; bases outside the gene matches: 8. The CDR3 has 16 residues. The V gene's germline CDR1 is MGHRA and CDR2 YSYEKL. The CDR3 DNA sequence: TGCGCCAGCAGCCACCTCGAAACAGGGGGGAATCAGCCCCAGCATTTT. Encoded protein: CASSHLETGGNQPQHF.

The chain couples TRBV11-2 to TRBJ2-5; D possibly corresponds to TRBD2 (7 bases). Germline V gene sequence: CDR1 SGHAT, CDR2 FQNNGV. The CDR3 loop spans 15 amino acids. V lost 2 bases and J 4 bases, leaving 14 bases between the germline ends. CDR3 coding DNA: TGTGCCAGCAGCTTACACGGGGGGCCAGGAGAGACCCAGTACTTC. Translation gives CASSLHGGPGETQYF.

V and J are TRBV5-1 and TRBJ1-2; TRBD1 agrees at 9 bases. Germline V gives CDR1 SGHRS, CDR2 YFSETQ. This CDR3 has 15 amino acids. V was clipped by 4 bases and J by 5 bases; unmatched bases: 9. CDR3: CASSPETGGSYGYTF. In DNA form, the CDR3 reads TGCGCCAGCAGCCCGGAGACAGGGGGATCGTATGGCTACACCTTC.

This clone was detected only a few times. V and J are TRBV6-1 and TRBJ1-4; tentative D call: TRBD1 (5 bases). Trimming removed 2 bases from V and 3 bases from J, with 10 bases in between. This CDR3 has 15 amino acids. Germline V lookup: CDR1 MNHNS, CDR2 SASEGT. The CDR3 protein is CASSERPGSNEKLFF. The CDR3 DNA follows: TGTGCCAGCAGTGAAAGGCCAGGGTCTAATGAAAAACTGTTTTTT.